A single sample is the source of the 11 T cell receptor beta chains below, sequenced in a study of response to subunit inactivated influenza vaccine. TCRdb reprocessed the RT-PCR reads with MiXCR, giving one entry per CDR3 protein. The data contain hundreds of thousands of distinct CDR3 sequences, 14% of them singletons. Sequencing used PBMCs from blood, obtained 14 to 15 days before vaccination. The source of these receptors is a man between 45 and 60 years old who received an inactivated influenza vaccine.

The gene calls are TRBV7-2 and TRBJ2-3; TRBD2 matches at 13 bases. J gave up 2 bases and V 5 bases, and 4 bases lay outside the gene matches. Germline V gene lookup returns CDR1 SGHTA and CDR2 FQGNSA. The CDR3 consists of 16 residues. In DNA, the CDR3 is TGTGCCAGCAGCACGGGGACTAGCGGGGACACAGATACGCAGTATTTT. It specifies CASSTGTSGDTDTQYF.

This clonotype was detected a few times. The V and J genes are TRBV3-1 and TRBJ1-4; 10 positions agree with TRBD1. Trimming at V came to 3 bases and at J to 1 base, leaving 11 bases not matched to a gene. Germline CDR1 LGHDT, CDR2 YNNKEL (reference sequence). There are 19 residues in the CDR3. The CDR3 sequence: CASSHLRGQGGGTNEKLFF. CDR3 DNA sequence: TGTGCCAGCAGCCATCTCCGAGGACAGGGGGGAGGAACTAATGAAAAACTGTTTTTT.

The sample holds a few counts of this clonotype. The chain combines TRBV7-9 with TRBJ1-5; TRBD1 aligns across 7 bases. The CDR3 length is 16 residues. Germline V gene sequence: CDR1 SEHNR, CDR2 FQNEAQ (reference sequence). J lost 0 bases, V lost 5 bases, and 7 bases had no gene match. The CDR3 DNA reads TGTGCCAGCAGCCCATCAGGGGGATATAGCAATCAGCCCCAGCATTTT. Translated, it gives CASSPSGGYSNQPQHF.

The J gene is TRBJ1-6, the V gene TRBV20-1; no clear D gene. CDR3 length: 15 residues. Between the trimmed V and J ends, which lost 0 bases and 11 bases, there was a span of 17 bases. CDR1 and CDR2 (germline): DFQATT, SNEGSKA (reference sequence). Here the CDR3 DNA reads TGCAGTGCTAGAGAGGACGGGCGCCGGGTGACACCCCTCCACTTT. Amino acid sequence: CSAREDGRRVTPLHF.

The chain employs TRBV7-2 and TRBJ2-5; D unclear. V lost 5 bases and J 1 base, leaving 11 bases between the germline ends. Looked up from germline, CDR1 is SGHTA and CDR2 is FQGNSA. The CDR3 totals 14 residues. The CDR3 loop reads CASSPHLPQETQYF. The CDR3 coding sequence is TGTGCCAGCAGCCCGCACCTACCCCAAGAGACCCAGTACTTC. Full variable domain (rest looked up from reference TRBV7-2 and TRBJ2-5): GAGVSQSPSNKVTEKGKDVELRCDPISGHTALYWYRQSLGQGLEFLIYFQGNSAPDKSGLPSDRFSAERTGGSVSTLTIQRTQQEDSAVYLCASSPHLPQETQYFGPGTRLLVL.

The chain links TRBV24-1 to TRBJ2-2; 7 bases fit TRBD1. After removal of 7 bases from V and 1 base from J, the junction contained 8 bases not matched to a gene. The CDR3 runs to 16 residues. The germline gives CDR1 KGHDR, CDR2 SFDVKD. For the CDR3, the DNA is TGTGCCACCAGCACGACAGGGCCTCTGAACACCGGGGAGCTGTTTTTT. Translating it yields CATSTTGPLNTGELFF.

The genes are TRBV7-2 and TRBJ1-1, with D hard to call. The V gene's germline CDR1 is SGHTA and CDR2 FQGNSA. V was trimmed by 4 bases and J by 3 bases, leaving 12 bases between them. CDR3 length: 14 amino acids. The CDR3 DNA sequence: TGTGCCAGCAGCTCTCAAGCTAGGGACACTGAAGCTTTCTTT. Residues: CASSSQARDTEAFF.

This clonotype was picked up a small number of times. V is TRBV2 and J is TRBJ1-3; the D is unclear. The CDR3 extends over 15 amino acids. Per germline, CDR1 SNHLY and CDR2 FYNNEI. Between the trimmed V and J ends, which lost 6 bases and 0 bases, there was a span of 12 bases. The DNA of the CDR3 is TGTGCCAGCAGAAGAGTCGGCCTCTCTGGAAACACCATATATTTT. Protein sequence: CASRRVGLSGNTIYF.

This clonotype occurred many times. This sequence joins TRBV18 and TRBJ2-7; TRBD1 agrees at 9 bases. Trimming took 6 bases from V and 3 from J; bases not matched to a gene: 9. The CDR3 spans 15 residues. Germline-derived CDR1 and CDR2 are KGHSH and LQKENI. CDR3 nucleotides: TGTGCCAGCTCCCCGGGACAGGGAGGGATCTACGAGCAGTACTTC. Its translation is CASSPGQGGIYEQYF.

In this sample, this clonotype turned up many times. The chain is built from TRBV15 and TRBJ2-2; D possibly corresponds to TRBD1 (6 bases). The CDR3 contains 17 residues. V lost 3 bases and J lost 3, with 17 bases in between. Germline loops: CDR1 LNHNV, CDR2 YYDKDF (reference sequence). Here the CDR3 reads CATSRSRWGRDTGELFF. The CDR3 DNA follows: TGTGCCACCAGCAGGTCTCGCTGGGGGCGCGACACCGGGGAGCTGTTTTTT.

This clonotype was seen many times. The CDR3: CASSQDAEQFF. CDR3 nucleotides: TGTGCCAGCAGCCAAGACGCCGAGCAGTTCTTC. V is TRBV14 and J is TRBJ2-1; unclear D gene. Germline V CDR1 and CDR2: SGHDN, FVKESK. The CDR3 has 11 residues. V lost 0 bases and J lost 10, with 4 bases in between.